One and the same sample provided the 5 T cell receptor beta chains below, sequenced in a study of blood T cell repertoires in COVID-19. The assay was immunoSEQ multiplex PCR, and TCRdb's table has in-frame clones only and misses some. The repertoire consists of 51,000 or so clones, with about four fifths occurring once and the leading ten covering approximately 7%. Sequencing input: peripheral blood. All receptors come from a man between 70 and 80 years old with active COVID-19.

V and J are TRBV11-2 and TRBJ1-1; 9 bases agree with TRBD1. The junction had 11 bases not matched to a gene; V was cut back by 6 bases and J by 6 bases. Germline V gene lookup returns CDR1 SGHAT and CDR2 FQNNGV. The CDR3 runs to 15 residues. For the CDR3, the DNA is TGTGCCAGCAGGCATCGATCCGGGACAGGGTCTGAAGCTTTCTTT. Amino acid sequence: CASRHRSGTGSEAFF.

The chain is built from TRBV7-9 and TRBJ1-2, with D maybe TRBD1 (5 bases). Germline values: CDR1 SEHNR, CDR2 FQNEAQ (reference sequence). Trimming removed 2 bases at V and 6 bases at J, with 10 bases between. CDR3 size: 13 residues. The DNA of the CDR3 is TGTGCCAGCAGCTTATCTGGGGGGAATGGCTACACCTTC. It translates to CASSLSGGNGYTF.

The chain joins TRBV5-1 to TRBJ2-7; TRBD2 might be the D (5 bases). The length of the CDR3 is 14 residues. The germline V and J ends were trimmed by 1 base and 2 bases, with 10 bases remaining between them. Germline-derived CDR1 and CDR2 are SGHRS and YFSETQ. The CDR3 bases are TGCGCCAGCAGCTTGCAATACGGGACCTACGAGCAGTACTTC. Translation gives CASSLQYGTYEQYF. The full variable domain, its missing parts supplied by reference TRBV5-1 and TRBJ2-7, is KAGVTQTPRYLIKTRGQQVTLSCSPISGHRSVSWYQQTPGQGLQFLFEYFSETQRNKGNFPGRFSGRQFSNSRSEMNVSTLELGDSALYLCASSLQYGTYEQYFGPGTRLTVT.

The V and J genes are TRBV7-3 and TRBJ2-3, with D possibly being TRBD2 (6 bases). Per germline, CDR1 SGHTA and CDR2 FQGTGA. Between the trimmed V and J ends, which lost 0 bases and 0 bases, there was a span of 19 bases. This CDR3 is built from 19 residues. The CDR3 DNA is TGTGCCAGCAGCTTAACGGGTGTTGCCGGGGGTCCTAGCACAGATACGCAGTATTTT. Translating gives CASSLTGVAGGPSTDTQYF.

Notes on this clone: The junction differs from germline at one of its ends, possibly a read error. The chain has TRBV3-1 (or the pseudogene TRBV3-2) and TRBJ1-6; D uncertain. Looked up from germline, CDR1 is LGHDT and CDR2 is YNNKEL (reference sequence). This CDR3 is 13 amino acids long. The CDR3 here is CASGHRSDSPLHF. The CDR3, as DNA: TGTGCCAGCGGCCATCGGAGCGATTCACCCCTCCACTTT.